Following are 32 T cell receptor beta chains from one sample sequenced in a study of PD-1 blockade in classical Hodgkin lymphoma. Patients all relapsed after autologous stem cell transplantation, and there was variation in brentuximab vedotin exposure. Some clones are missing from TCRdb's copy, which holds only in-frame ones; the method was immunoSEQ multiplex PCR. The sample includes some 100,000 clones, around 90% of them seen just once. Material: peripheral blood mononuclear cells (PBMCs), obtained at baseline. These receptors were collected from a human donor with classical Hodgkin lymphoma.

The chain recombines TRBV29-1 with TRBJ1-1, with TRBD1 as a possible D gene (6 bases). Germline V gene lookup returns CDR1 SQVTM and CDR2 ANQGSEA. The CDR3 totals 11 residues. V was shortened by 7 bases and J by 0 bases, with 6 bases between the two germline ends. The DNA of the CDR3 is TGCAGCGACAGGGTGAACACTGAAGCTTTCTTT. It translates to CSDRVNTEAFF.

The CDR3 is CASSILGVTGELFF. DNA for the CDR3: TGTGCCAGCAGTATCCTGGGAGTCACCGGGGAGCTGTTTTTT. This sequence joins TRBV28 and TRBJ2-2; tentative D call: TRBD2 (5 bases). V lost 5 bases and J 4 bases, leaving 11 bases between the germline ends. CDR1 and CDR2 (germline): MDHEN, SYDVKM. The CDR3 runs to 14 residues.

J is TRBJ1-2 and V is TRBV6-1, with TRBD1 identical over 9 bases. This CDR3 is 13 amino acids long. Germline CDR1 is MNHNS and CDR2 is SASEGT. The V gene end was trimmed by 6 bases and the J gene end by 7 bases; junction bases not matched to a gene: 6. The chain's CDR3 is CASRGTGKGGYTF. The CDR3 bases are TGTGCCAGCAGAGGGACAGGGAAGGGTGGCTACACCTTC.

The DNA for the CDR3 is TGTGCCTGGAGTGTAGATGGGGGAGACTATGGCTACACCTTC. Encoded protein: CAWSVDGGDYGYTF. V is TRBV30 and J is TRBJ1-2; weak D call: TRBD1 (5 bases). The V end lost 0 bases, the J end lost 3 bases, and 11 bases lay between the germline ends. This CDR3 is built from 14 residues. CDR1 and CDR2 from the germline V gene are GTSNPN and SVGIG (reference sequence).

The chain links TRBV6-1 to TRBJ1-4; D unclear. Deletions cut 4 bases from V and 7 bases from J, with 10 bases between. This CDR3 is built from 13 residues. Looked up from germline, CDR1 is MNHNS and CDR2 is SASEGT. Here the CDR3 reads CASSAHVIEKLFF. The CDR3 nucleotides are TGTGCCAGCAGTGCTCACGTAATTGAAAAACTGTTTTTT.

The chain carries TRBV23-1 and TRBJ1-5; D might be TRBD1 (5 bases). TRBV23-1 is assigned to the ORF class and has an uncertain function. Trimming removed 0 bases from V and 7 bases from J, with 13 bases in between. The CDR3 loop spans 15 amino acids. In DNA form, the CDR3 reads TGCGCCAGCAGTCAATCGAGGGACGGGGAACAGCCCCAGCATTTT. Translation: CASSQSRDGEQPQHF.

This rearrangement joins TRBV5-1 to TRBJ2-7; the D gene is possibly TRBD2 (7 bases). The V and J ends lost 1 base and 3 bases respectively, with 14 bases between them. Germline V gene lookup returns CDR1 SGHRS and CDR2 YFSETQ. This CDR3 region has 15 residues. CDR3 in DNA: TGCGCCAGCAGCTTGACAGGAGGGGGGGTCTACGAGCAGTACTTC. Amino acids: CASSLTGGGVYEQYF.

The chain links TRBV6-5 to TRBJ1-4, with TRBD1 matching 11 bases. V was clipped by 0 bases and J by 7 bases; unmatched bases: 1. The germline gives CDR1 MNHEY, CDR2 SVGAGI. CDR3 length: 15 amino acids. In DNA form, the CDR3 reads TGTGCCAGCAGTTACTCCGGGACAGGGGGTGAAAAACTGTTTTTT. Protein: CASSYSGTGGEKLFF.

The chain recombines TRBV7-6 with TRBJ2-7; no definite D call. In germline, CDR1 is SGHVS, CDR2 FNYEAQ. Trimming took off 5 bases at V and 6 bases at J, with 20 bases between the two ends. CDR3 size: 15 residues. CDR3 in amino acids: CASSVSPSFLGEQYF. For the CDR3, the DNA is TGTGCCAGCAGCGTAAGCCCTAGTTTCCTAGGCGAGCAGTACTTC.

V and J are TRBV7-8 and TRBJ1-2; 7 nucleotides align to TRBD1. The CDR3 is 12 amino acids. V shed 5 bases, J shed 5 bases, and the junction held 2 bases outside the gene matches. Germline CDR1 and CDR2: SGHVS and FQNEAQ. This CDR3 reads CASSEQGYGYTF. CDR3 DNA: TGTGCCAGCAGCGAACAGGGGTATGGCTACACCTTC.

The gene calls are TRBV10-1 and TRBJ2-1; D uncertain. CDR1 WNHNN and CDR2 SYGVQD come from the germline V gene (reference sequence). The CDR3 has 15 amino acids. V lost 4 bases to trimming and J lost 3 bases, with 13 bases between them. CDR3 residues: CASSGKALGYNEQFF. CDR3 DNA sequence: TGCGCCAGCAGTGGTAAAGCTTTGGGCTACAATGAGCAGTTCTTC.

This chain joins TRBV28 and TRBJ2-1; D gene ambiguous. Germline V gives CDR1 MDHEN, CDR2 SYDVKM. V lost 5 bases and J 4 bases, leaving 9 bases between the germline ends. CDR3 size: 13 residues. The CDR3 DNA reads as TGTGCCAGCAGTCCCAGAATGTACAATGAGCAGTTCTTC. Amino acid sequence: CASSPRMYNEQFF.

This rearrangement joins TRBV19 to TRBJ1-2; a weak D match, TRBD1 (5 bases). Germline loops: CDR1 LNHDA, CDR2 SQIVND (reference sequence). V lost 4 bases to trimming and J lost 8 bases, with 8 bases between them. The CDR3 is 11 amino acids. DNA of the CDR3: TGTGCCAGTAGTAACCGGGGCGGCTACACCTTC. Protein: CASSNRGGYTF.

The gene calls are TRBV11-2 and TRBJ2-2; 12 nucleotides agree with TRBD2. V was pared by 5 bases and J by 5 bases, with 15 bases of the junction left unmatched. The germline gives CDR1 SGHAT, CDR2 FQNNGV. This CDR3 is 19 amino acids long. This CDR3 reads CASSQRRLAGEGLTGELFF. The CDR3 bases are TGTGCCAGCAGCCAAAGGAGACTAGCGGGGGAAGGGTTGACCGGGGAGCTGTTTTTT.

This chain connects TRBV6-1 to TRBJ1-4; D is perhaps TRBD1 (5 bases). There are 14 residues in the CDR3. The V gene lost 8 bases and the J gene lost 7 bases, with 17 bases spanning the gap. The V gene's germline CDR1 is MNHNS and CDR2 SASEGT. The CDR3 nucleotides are TGTGCCAGCGGCACGGGGGAGCTACCTGAAAAACTGTTTTTT. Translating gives CASGTGELPEKLFF.

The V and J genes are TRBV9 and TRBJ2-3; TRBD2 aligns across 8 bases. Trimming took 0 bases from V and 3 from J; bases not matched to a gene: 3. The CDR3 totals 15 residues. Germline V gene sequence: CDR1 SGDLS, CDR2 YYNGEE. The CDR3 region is CASSVDGTRTDTQYF. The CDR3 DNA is TGTGCCAGCAGCGTAGATGGGACTAGGACAGATACGCAGTATTTT.

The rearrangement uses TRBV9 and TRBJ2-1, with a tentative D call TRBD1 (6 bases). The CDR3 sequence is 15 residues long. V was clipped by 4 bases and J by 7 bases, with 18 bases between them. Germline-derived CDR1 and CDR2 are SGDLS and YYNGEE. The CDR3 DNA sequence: TGTGCCAGCAGCCCCCGACAGGCCGCTAGTAATGAGCAGTTCTTC. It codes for CASSPRQAASNEQFF.

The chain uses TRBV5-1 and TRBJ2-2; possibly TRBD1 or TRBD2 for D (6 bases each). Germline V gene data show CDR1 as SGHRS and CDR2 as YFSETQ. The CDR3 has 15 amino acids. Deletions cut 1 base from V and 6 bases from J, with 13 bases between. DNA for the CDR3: TGCGCCAGCAGCTTGACAGGGAGGTTCGCCGGGGAGCTGTTTTTT. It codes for CASSLTGRFAGELFF.

Written as DNA, the CDR3 is TGCGCCAGCAGCCAGAGACCACATACGCAGTATTTT. Protein product: CASSQRPHTQYF. The chain employs TRBV4-1 and TRBJ2-3; D is uncertain. Deletions cut 3 bases from V and 7 bases from J, with 8 bases between. This CDR3 is 12 amino acids long. Per the germline V gene, CDR1 is MGHRA and CDR2 is YSYEKL.

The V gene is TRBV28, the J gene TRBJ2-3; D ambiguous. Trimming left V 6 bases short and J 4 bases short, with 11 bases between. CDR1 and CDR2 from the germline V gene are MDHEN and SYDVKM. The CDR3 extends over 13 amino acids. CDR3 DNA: TGTGCCAGCAGCCCAGTTTGGCCAGATACGCAGTATTTT. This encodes CASSPVWPDTQYF.

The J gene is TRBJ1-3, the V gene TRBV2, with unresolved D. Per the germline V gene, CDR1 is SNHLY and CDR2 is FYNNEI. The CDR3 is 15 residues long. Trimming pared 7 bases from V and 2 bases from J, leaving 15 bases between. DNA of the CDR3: TGTGCCAGCACCCGAGAGGGCTTAGCTGGAAACACCATATATTTT. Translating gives CASTREGLAGNTIYF.

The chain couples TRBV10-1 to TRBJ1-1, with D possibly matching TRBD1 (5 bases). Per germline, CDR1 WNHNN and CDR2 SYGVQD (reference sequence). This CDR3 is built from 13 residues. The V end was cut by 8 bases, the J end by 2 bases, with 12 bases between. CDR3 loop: CASSRQPNTEAFF. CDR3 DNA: TGCGCCAGCTCAAGACAGCCAAACACTGAAGCTTTCTTT.

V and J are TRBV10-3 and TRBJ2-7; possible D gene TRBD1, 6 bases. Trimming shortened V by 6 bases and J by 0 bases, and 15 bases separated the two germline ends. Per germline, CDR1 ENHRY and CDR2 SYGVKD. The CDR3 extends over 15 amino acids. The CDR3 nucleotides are TGTGCCATCAGCTCCATCGACAGGAACTCCTACGAGCAGTACTTC. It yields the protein CAISSIDRNSYEQYF.

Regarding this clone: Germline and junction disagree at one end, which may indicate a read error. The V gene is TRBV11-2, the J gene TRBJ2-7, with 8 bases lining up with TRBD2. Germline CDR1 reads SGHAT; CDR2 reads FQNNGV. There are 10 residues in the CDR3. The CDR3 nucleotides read TGTGCCAGCAGCGCGGGGGGCTTTTTCTTC. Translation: CASSAGGFFF.

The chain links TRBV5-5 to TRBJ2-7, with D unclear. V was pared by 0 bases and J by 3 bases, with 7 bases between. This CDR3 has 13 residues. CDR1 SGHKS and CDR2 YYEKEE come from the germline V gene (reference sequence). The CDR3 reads CASSLGAIYEQYF. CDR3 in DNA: TGTGCCAGCAGCTTGGGTGCGATCTACGAGCAGTACTTC.

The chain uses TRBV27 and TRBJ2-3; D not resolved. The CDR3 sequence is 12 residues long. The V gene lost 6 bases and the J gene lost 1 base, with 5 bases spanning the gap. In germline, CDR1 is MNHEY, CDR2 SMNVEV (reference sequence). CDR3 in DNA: TGTGCCAGCAGGACACGCACAGATACGCAGTATTTT. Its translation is CASRTRTDTQYF.

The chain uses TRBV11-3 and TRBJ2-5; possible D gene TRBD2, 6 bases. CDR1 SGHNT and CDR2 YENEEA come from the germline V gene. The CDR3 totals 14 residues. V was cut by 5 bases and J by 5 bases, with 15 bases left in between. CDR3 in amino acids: CASSPRERPETQYF. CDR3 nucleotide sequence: TGTGCCAGCAGCCCCCGGGAGCGCCCGGAGACCCAGTACTTC. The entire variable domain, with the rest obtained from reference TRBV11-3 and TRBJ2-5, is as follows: EAGVVQSPRYKIIEKKQPVAFWCNPISGHNTLYWYLQNLGQGPELLIRYENEEAVDDSQLPKDRFSAERLKGVDSTLKIQPAELGDSAVYLCASSPRERPETQYFGPGTRLLVL.

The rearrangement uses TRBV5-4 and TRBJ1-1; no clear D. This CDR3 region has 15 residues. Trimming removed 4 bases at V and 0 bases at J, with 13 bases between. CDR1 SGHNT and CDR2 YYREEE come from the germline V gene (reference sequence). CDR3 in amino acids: CASSPTRALNTEAFF. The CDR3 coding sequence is TGTGCCAGCAGCCCCACTCGGGCCTTGAACACTGAAGCTTTCTTT. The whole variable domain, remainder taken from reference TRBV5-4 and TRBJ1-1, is ETGVTQSPTHLIKTRGQQVTLRCSSQSGHNTVSWYQQALGQGPQFIFQYYREEENGRGNFPPRFSGLQFPNYSSELNVNALELDDSALYLCASSPTRALNTEAFFGQGTRLTVV.

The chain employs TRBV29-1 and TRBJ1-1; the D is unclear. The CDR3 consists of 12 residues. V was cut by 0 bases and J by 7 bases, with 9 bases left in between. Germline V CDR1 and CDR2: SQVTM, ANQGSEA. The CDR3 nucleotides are TGCAGCGTTGAAGATCGGGGATATGAAGCTTTCTTT. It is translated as CSVEDRGYEAFF.

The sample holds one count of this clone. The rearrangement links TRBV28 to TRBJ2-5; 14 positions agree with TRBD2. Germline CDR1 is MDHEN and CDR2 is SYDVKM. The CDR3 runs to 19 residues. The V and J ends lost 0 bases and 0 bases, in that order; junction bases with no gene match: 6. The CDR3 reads CASSLWTSGRAGYQETQYF. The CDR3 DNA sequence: TGTGCCAGCAGTTTATGGACTAGCGGGAGGGCGGGGTACCAAGAGACCCAGTACTTC.

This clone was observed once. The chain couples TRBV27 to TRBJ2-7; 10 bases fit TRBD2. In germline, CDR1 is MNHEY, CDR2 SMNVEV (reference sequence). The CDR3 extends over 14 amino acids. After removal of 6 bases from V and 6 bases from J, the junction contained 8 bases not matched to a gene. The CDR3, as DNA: TGTGCCAGCAGCCCTTCACTAGCGGGAAGCGAGCAGTACTTC. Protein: CASSPSLAGSEQYF.

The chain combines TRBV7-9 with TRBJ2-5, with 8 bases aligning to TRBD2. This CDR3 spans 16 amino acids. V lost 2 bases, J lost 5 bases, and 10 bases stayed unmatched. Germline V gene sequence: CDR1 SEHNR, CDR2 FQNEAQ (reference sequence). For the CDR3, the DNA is TGTGCCAGCAGCTTAAGGGCCGAGGGACTAGGGGAGACCCAGTACTTC. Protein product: CASSLRAEGLGETQYF.